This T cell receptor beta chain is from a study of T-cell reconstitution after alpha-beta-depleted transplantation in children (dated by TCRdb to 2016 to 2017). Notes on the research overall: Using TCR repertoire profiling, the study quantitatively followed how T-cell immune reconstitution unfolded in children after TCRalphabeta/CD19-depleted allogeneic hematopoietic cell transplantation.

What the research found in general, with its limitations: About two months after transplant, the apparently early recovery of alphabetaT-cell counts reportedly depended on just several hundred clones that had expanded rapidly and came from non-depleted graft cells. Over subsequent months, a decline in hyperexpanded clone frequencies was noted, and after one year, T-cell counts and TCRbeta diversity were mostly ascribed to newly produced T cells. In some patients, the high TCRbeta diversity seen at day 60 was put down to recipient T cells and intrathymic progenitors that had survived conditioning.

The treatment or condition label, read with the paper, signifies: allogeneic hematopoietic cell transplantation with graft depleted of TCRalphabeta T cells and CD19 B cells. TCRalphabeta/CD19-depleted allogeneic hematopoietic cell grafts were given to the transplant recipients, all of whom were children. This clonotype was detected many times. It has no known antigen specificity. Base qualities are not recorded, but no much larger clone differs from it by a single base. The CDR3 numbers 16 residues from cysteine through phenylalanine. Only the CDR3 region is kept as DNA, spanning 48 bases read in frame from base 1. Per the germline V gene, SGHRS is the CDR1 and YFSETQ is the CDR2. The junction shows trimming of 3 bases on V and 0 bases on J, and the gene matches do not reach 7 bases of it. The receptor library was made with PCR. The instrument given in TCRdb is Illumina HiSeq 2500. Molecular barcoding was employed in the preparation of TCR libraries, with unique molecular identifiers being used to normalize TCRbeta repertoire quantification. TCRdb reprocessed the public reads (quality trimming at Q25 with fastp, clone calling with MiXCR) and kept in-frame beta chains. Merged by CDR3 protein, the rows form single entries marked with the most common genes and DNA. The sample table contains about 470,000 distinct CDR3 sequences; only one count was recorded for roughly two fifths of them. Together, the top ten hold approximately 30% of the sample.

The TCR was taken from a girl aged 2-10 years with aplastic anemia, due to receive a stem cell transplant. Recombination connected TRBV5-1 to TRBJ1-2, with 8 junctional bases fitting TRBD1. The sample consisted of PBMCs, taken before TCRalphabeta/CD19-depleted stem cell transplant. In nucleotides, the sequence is TGCGCCAGCAGCTCATATACGGACAGGGCTAACTATGGCTACACCTTC. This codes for CASSSYTDRANYGYTF.